These T cell receptor beta chains were read from a single sample in a study of shared clonotypes between healthy human individuals. Repertoires were generated with immunoSEQ multiplex PCR, while TCRdb's copy carries only in-frame clones and drops some. Of over a million clones in the sample, about 76% were seen once. What was sequenced was memory CD4+ T cells sorted from blood. These receptors all come from a man between 18 and 35 years old in good health. CDR3s include the opening cysteine and the closing phenylalanine or tryptophan. Fields, in order: clone size, J gene, D gene, V gene, CDR3 protein, CDR3 DNA. The D gene is left open where the match is weak. Not all rows give a size; the values are once, few, many and, for expanded clones, a class.

>few|TRBJ1-5|NA|TRBV19
CASSLFNQPQHF
TGTGCCAGTAGTCTGTTCAATCAGCCCCAGCATTTT
>NA|TRBJ1-4|TRBD1|TRBV2
CASRVGRQGPQANEKLFF
TGTGCCAGCAGGGTCGGAAGACAGGGCCCCCAGGCCAATGAAAAACTGTTTTTT
>NA|TRBJ2-2|NA|TRBV30
CAWSSGAGTGELFF
TGTGCCTGGAGTTCAGGGGCGGGGACCGGGGAGCTGTTTTTT
>NA|TRBJ1-1|NA|TRBV6-5
CASSYSPGVTEAFF
TGTGCCAGCAGTTACTCGCCGGGTGTGACTGAAGCTTTCTTT
>NA|TRBJ2-3|TRBD2|TRBV18
CASSPFAGGKDTQYF
TGTGCCAGCTCACCATTCGCGGGGGGGAAAGATACGCAGTATTTT
>few|TRBJ2-6|NA|TRBV5-1
CASRPIAATGANVLTF
TGCGCCAGCAGGCCTATAGCCGCGACAGGGGCCAACGTCCTGACTTTC
>few|TRBJ2-7|TRBD1|TRBV5-4
CASSLPGTGINEQYF
TGTGCCAGCAGCTTGCCCGGGACAGGGATCAACGAGCAGTACTTC
>NA|TRBJ2-1|TRBD2|TRBV6-4
CATDSQMLAGRYNEQFF
TGTGCCACCGACTCTCAGATGCTAGCGGGACGGTACAATGAGCAGTTCTTC
>many|TRBJ2-1|TRBD1|TRBV18
CASSQGTGLADEQFF
TGTGCCAGCTCACAGGGGACAGGGCTGGCCGATGAGCAGTTCTTC
>NA|TRBJ1-5|NA|TRBV28
CASSWARNQPQHF
TGTGCCAGCAGCTGGGCGAGGAATCAGCCCCAGCATTTT
>few|TRBJ2-7|NA|TRBV7-6
CASSLDRSEQYF
TGTGCCAGCAGCCTAGACAGGAGCGAGCAGTACTTC
>NA|TRBJ1-6|NA|TRBV19
CASSTLPGDNSPLHF
TGTGCCAGTAGTACTCTTCCGGGAGATAATTCACCCCTCCACTTT